This T cell receptor (beta chain) was captured by sequencing in a study of T cells expressing NK-cell markers. Study-wide results and caveats: Nothing established the HCMV specificity of expanded NKG2C+ T cell clones. Once again these clonotypes came out on top in the CD3+CD56-NKG2C+ fraction of a few donors. In about six donors, dominant NKG2C+ clonotypes were roughly 1.0-8% of CD8+ T cells.

With regard to this clonotype: Its antigen is not identified.

As the method of synthesis, 5'RACE template switching with UMIs yielded TCR beta cDNA. For each CDR3 protein, TCRdb gives one entry from its re-call of the 5' RACE reads, without DNA. Recorded for this sample: 300,000 to 500,000 distinct CDR3 sequences. The sequence was collected from a woman aged 45-60 years in good health. The sequenced material came from blood T cells: a sorted CD56 or NKG2C T cell subset, CD4+ or CD8+ T cells, or bulk PBMC T cells (not recorded which).

CDR3 in amino acids: CATTPRDGYNEQFF. This sequence joins TRBV10-3 and TRBJ2-1; TCRdb returns TRBD1, unconfirmable since there is no DNA. The germline V gene has CDR1 ENHRY and CDR2 SYGVKD. The CDR3 sequence is 14 residues long.